This T cell receptor (beta chain) is from a study of early T cells in non-severe SARS-CoV-2 infection. Individual cDNA molecules received unique molecular identifiers during library preparation. In TCRdb, the 5' RACE reads were re-called with MiXCR into one record per CDR3 protein. The repertoire holds about 28,000 distinct CDR3 sequences, with around 5.1% as singletons. The length of the CDR3 is 18 residues. CDR1 is DFQATT, CDR2 SNEGSKA, per germline (reference sequence). Trimming at V came to 0 bases and at J to 4 bases, leaving 13 bases not matched to a gene. In its sample, this clonotype was seen many times.

What was sequenced was whole blood. This sequence originates from an adult who was a healthcare worker with PCR-confirmed SARS-CoV-2 infection or an uninfected control (not recorded which). V and J are TRBV20-1 and TRBJ2-7; 12 bases agree with TRBD2. The DNA for the CDR3 is TGCAGTGCTAGAGACTTGAACATACGACTAGCGGGGGATTACGAGCAGTACTTC. This encodes CSARDLNIRLAGDYEQYF.